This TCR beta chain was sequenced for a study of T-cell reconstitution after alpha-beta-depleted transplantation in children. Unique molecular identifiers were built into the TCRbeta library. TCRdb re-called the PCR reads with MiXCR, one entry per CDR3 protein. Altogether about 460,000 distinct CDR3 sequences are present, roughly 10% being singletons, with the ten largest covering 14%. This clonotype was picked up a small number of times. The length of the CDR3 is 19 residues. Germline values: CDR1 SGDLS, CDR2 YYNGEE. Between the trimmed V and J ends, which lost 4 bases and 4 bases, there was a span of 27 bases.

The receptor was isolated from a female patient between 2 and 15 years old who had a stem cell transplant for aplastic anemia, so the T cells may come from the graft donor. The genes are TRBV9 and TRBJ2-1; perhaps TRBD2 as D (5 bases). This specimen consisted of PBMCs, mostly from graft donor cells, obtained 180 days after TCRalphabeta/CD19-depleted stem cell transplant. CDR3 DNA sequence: TGTGCCAGCAGCTCGCCCGGGATCCCGGCAGTTCGTATATACAATGAGCAGTTCTTC. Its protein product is CASSSPGIPAVRIYNEQFF.